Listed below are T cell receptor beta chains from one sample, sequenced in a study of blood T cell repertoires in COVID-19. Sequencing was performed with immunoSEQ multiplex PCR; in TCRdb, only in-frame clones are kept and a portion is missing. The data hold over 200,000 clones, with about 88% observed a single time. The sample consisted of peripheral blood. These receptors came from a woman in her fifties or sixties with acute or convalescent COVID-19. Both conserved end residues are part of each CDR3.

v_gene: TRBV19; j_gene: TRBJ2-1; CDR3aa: CASIMGERASSYNEQFF
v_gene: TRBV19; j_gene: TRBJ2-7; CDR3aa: CASSAPGYSYEQYF
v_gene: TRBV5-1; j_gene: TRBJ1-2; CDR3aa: CASSLGWDSLYGYTF
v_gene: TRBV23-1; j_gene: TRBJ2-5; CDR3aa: CASSHGETQYF
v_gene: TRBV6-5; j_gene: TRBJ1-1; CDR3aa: CASSSRVDRPEAFF
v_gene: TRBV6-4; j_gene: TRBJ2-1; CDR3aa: CASSAPLAGGYNEQFF
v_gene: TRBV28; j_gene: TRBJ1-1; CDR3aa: CASSLLRTNLNTEAFF
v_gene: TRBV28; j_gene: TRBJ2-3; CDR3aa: CASSLAGGGTDTQYF
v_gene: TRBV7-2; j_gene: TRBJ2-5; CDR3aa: CASSLELLVSAETQYF
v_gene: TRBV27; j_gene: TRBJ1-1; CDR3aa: CASSSPAGRTEAFF
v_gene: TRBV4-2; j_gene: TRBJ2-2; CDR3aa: CASSQDGALGTSGGTGELFF
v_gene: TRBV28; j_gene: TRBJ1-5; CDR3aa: CASSSPGQGSNQPQHF
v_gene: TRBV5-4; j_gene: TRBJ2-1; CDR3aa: CASSRAGVGENEQFF
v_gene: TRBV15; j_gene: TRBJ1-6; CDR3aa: CATSRDGRGGNSPLHF
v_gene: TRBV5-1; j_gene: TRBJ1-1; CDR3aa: CASSLDQWSTEAFF
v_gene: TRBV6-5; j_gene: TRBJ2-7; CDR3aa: CASREVGRDEQYF
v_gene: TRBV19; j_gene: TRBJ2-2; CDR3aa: CASSISPGTNTGELFF
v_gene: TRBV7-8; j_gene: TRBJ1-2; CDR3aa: CASSLRYKQGSGGYTF
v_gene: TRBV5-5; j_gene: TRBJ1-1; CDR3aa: CASSLPTENTEAFF
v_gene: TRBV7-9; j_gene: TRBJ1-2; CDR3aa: CASSLTGYHGYTF
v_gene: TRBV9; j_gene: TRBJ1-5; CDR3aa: CASSSGPTKTPQHF
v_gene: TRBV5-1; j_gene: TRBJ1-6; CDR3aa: CASSPRGGVGYNSPLHF
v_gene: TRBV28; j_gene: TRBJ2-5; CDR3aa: CASSLSRRQETQYF
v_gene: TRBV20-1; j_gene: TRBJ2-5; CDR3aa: CSASNRGPQETQYF
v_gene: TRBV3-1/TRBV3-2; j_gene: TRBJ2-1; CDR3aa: CASSEPLIRDEQFF
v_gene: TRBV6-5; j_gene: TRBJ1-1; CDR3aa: CASSNRATGGTEAFF
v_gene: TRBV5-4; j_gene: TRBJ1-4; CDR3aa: CASTSSTGKGKLFF
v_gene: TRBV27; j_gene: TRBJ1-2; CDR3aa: CASRLTGSIGYTF
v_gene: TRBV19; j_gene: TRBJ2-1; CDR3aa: CASRGLADGSPFF
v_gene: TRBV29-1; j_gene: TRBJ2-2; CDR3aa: CSAEGDRNTGELFF
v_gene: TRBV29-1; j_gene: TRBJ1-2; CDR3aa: CSVLRTDYGYTF
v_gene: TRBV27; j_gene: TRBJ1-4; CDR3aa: CASNPPTGFNEKLFF
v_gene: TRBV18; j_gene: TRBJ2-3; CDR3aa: CASSQGTSGSFADTQYF
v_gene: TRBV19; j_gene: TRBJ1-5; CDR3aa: CASSIRTGDSNQPQHF
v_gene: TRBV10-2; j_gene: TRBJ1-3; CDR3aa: CASSAARPPGNTIYF
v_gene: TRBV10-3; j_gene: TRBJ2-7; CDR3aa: CAISPTSGNYEQYF
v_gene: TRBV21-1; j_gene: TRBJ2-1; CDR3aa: CASSRKGVGTGIVYDEQFF
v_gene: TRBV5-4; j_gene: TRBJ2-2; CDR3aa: CASSLAEDRGTGELFF
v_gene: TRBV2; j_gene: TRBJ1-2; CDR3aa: CASSQQGGNYGYTF
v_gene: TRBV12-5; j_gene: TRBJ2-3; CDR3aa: CASSLRGPDTQYF
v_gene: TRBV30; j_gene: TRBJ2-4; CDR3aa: CAWSATRAFGTGAKNIQYF
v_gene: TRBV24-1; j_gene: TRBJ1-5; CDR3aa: CATSRPRDRDLCQPQHF
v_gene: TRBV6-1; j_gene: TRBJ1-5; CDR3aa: CASSEVVWAGNQPQHF
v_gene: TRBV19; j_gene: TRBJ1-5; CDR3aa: CASSILLTGNGQPQHF
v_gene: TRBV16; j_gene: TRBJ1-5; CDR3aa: CASSQSIFGQIQPQHF
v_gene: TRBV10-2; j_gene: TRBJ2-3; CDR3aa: CASSAVTDTQYF
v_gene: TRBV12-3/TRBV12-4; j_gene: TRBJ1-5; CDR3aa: CASSFSSNQPQHF
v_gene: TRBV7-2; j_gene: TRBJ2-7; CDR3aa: CASSSSGRAIYEQYF
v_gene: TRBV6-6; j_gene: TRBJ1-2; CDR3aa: CASSYSATGAGYGYTF
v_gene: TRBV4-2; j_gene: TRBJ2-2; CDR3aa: CASSQQEKTGELFF
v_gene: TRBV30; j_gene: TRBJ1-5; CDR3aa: CAWRAKSTGNQPQHF
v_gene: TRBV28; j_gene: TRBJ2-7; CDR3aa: CASIASGSYEQYF
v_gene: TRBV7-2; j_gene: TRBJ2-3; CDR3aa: CASSFTSGKGTDTQYF
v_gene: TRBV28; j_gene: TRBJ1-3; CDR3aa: CASRYGNTAGNTIYF
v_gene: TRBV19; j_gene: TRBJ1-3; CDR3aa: CASRPGTGTGNTIYF
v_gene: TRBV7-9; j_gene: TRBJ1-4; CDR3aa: CASSLGTTGDLPEKLFF
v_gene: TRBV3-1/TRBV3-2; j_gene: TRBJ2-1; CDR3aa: CASSPIQGTGGYNEQFF
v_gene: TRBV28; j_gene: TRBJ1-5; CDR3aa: CASSLPQGRGQPQHF
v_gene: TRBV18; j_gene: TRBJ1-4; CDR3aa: CASSPPGQGIEKLFF
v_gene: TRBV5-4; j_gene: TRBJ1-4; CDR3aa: CASSLRGANEKLFF